A selection of T cell receptor beta chains follows, all from one sample in a study of T cell changes during pregnancy in multiple sclerosis. The protocol was immunoSEQ multiplex PCR, while the TCRdb copy is restricted to in-frame clones and leaves out a portion. This table holds more than 80,000 clones, around 90% found once. Sequencing was performed on peripheral blood, taken before pregnancy. The origin of the receptors is a female donor with multiple sclerosis, enrolled in a pregnancy study. Each CDR3 is given with its conserved first and last residue. D genes are given only for firm matches. Size tells how often a clone was seen (once, few, many) or the class of an expanded clone, and some rows leave it out.

J gene: TRBJ2-3
D gene: NA
clone size: NA
V gene: TRBV15
CDR3 protein: CATSRASDTQYF
CDR3 DNA: TGTGCCACCAGCAGAGCGTCAGATACGCAGTATTTT

J gene: TRBJ2-7
D gene: TRBD1
clone size: NA
V gene: TRBV27
CDR3 protein: CASRTGTASYEQYF
CDR3 DNA: TGTGCCAGCAGGACCGGGACAGCCTCCTACGAGCAGTACTTC

J gene: TRBJ2-3
D gene: NA
clone size: once
V gene: TRBV6-4
CDR3 protein: CASSGGQSTDTQYF
CDR3 DNA: TGTGCCAGCAGTGGCGGACAGAGCACAGATACGCAGTATTTT

J gene: TRBJ2-3
D gene: NA
clone size: NA
V gene: TRBV6-1
CDR3 protein: CASSEGQQSSRYF
CDR3 DNA: TGTGCCAGCAGTGAAGGTCAACAGTCAAGTCGGTATTTT

J gene: TRBJ1-1
D gene: TRBD1
clone size: NA
V gene: TRBV12-5
CDR3 protein: CASGLVHGGQGAYTEAFF
CDR3 DNA: TGTGCTAGTGGTTTGGTACACGGGGGACAGGGGGCCTACACTGAAGCTTTCTTT

J gene: TRBJ1-3
D gene: NA
clone size: NA
V gene: TRBV30
CDR3 protein: CAWSRVPGNTIYF
CDR3 DNA: TGTGCCTGGAGTCGAGTGCCTGGAAACACCATATATTTT

J gene: TRBJ1-2
D gene: NA
clone size: few
V gene: TRBV9
CDR3 protein: CASSNGLGGYTF
CDR3 DNA: TGTGCCAGCAGCAATGGACTAGGTGGCTACACCTTC

J gene: TRBJ2-7
D gene: NA
clone size: NA
V gene: TRBV30
CDR3 protein: CAWSPDSLTYEQYF
CDR3 DNA: TGTGCCTGGAGTCCGGACAGCCTCACCTACGAGCAGTACTTC

J gene: TRBJ1-2
D gene: NA
clone size: NA
V gene: TRBV6-5
CDR3 protein: CASRVDRLTNYGYTF
CDR3 DNA: TGTGCCAGCAGAGTCGACAGGCTGACTAACTATGGCTACACCTTC

J gene: TRBJ1-1
D gene: NA
clone size: NA
V gene: TRBV18
CDR3 protein: CASSPSRRNTEAFF
CDR3 DNA: TGTGCCAGCTCACCCTCCCGGAGGAACACTGAAGCTTTCTTT

J gene: TRBJ1-3
D gene: NA
clone size: few
V gene: TRBV7-2
CDR3 protein: CASSSGPERGNTIYF
CDR3 DNA: TGTGCCAGCAGCTCGGGTCCCGAGAGGGGAAACACCATATATTTT

J gene: TRBJ2-5
D gene: NA
clone size: NA
V gene: TRBV2
CDR3 protein: CASGPRQETQYF
CDR3 DNA: TGTGCCAGCGGCCCTAGACAAGAGACCCAGTACTTC

J gene: TRBJ2-1
D gene: NA
clone size: NA
V gene: TRBV2
CDR3 protein: CASSYPASSYNEQFF
CDR3 DNA: TGTGCCAGCAGTTACCCAGCGAGCTCCTACAATGAGCAGTTCTTC

J gene: TRBJ2-5
D gene: TRBD2
clone size: NA
V gene: TRBV4-3
CDR3 protein: CASSQEGLGVRETQYF
CDR3 DNA: TGCGCCAGCAGCCAAGAGGGACTAGGGGTCCGAGAGACCCAGTACTTC

J gene: TRBJ1-1
D gene: TRBD1
clone size: NA
V gene: TRBV4-3
CDR3 protein: CASSQGLDRVNTEAFF
CDR3 DNA: TGCGCCAGCAGCCAAGGTCTGGACAGGGTGAACACTGAAGCTTTCTTT